Following are 16 T cell receptor beta chains from one sample sequenced in a study of blood T cell repertoires in COVID-19. The protocol was immunoSEQ multiplex PCR, while the TCRdb copy is restricted to in-frame clones and leaves out a portion. Of about 300,000 clones detected, 89% appear once; the ten largest clones hold nearly 6.5%. The sample consisted of peripheral blood. The receptors stem from a man aged 18 to 29 who had recovered from COVID-19.

The rearrangement uses TRBV4-1 and TRBJ1-1; D remains ambiguous. CDR3 length equals 15 residues. Germline loops: CDR1 MGHRA, CDR2 YSYEKL. The V gene lost 3 bases and the J gene lost 1 base, with 12 bases spanning the gap. The CDR3 nucleotides are TGCGCCAGCAGCCAGGCCTTGACGGGGAACACTGAAGCTTTCTTT. Encoded protein: CASSQALTGNTEAFF.

The V gene is TRBV11-2, the J gene TRBJ2-2; TRBD1 agrees at 9 bases. This CDR3 is built from 15 residues. Germline V gives CDR1 SGHAT, CDR2 FQNNGV. The V gene end was trimmed by 5 bases and the J gene end by 4 bases; junction bases not matched to a gene: 5. The CDR3 is CASSPRQGGTGELFF. CDR3 nucleotide sequence: TGTGCCAGCAGCCCTAGACAGGGGGGCACCGGGGAGCTGTTTTTT.

The rearrangement joins TRBV2 to TRBJ1-1; no definite D call. From germline, CDR1 is SNHLY and CDR2 FYNNEI. V lost 3 bases, J lost 1 base, and 9 bases lay in between. This CDR3 spans 14 amino acids. The CDR3 DNA reads TGTGCCAGCAGTGAGAGTCGGGGGAACACTGAAGCTTTCTTT. It encodes CASSESRGNTEAFF.

The chain employs TRBV4-3 and TRBJ2-1; TRBD1 might be the D (6 bases). V lost 2 bases, J lost 6 bases, and 14 bases lay in between. Per germline, CDR1 LGHNA and CDR2 YSLEER. The CDR3 extends over 15 amino acids. The CDR3: CASSQHRVTGNEQFF. CDR3 in DNA: TGCGCCAGCAGCCAACACAGGGTCACGGGCAATGAGCAGTTCTTC.

This clone was seen once. The chain joins TRBV18 to TRBJ1-3; 7 bases are shared with TRBD1. V shed 4 bases, J shed 2 bases, and the junction held 11 bases outside the gene matches. Germline values: CDR1 KGHSH, CDR2 LQKENI. CDR3 length: 17 residues. The CDR3 DNA is TGTGCCAGCTCACAAACTCAGACAGGGCTGGCTGGAAACACCATATATTTT. It specifies CASSQTQTGLAGNTIYF.

J is TRBJ2-7 and V is TRBV2; weak D call: TRBD2 (5 bases). CDR1 is SNHLY, CDR2 FYNNEI, per germline. This CDR3 has 14 amino acids. Trimming pared 5 bases from V and 2 bases from J, leaving 13 bases between. CDR3 coding DNA: TGTGCCAGCAGTCCCCGGGAAACTCCCTACGAGCAGTACTTC. Translated, it gives CASSPRETPYEQYF.

This clone was observed once. The chain couples TRBV4-1 to TRBJ2-7; no clear D. Germline V gives CDR1 MGHRA, CDR2 YSYEKL. Trimming shortened V by 4 bases and J by 2 bases, and 18 bases separated the two germline ends. This CDR3 is built from 16 residues. CDR3 region: CASSPTDARATYEQYF. For the CDR3, the DNA is TGCGCCAGCAGCCCTACCGATGCTAGAGCAACCTACGAGCAGTACTTC.

The chain uses TRBV6-4 and TRBJ2-3; possible D gene TRBD1, 5 bases. The V end lost 4 bases, the J end lost 1 base, and 9 bases lay between the germline ends. Per germline, CDR1 MRHNA and CDR2 SNTAGT. The CDR3 loop spans 14 amino acids. CDR3 sequence (DNA): TGTGCCAGCAGTGTAGGGGTGGGCACAGATACGCAGTATTTT. This codes for CASSVGVGTDTQYF.

The chain couples TRBV4-2 to TRBJ1-3; no definite D call. CDR3 length equals 18 residues. Trimming pared 0 bases from V and 4 bases from J, leaving 19 bases between. From germline, CDR1 is LGHNA and CDR2 YNFKEQ. The CDR3 sequence is CASSQDNRLGGVGNTIYF. As DNA, the CDR3 is TGTGCCAGCAGCCAAGATAATCGGCTCGGAGGTGTGGGAAACACCATATATTTT.

J is TRBJ2-2 and V is TRBV10-1; D remains ambiguous. In germline, CDR1 is WNHNN, CDR2 SYGVQD (reference sequence). The CDR3 spans 13 residues. The V and J ends lost 5 bases and 4 bases respectively, with 8 bases between them. The CDR3 DNA reads as TGCGCCAGCAGTCCTCTGTTCACCGGGGAGCTGTTTTTT. Amino acid sequence: CASSPLFTGELFF.

This clone showed up just once. V usage is TRBV24-1 and J usage is TRBJ2-1; 7 nucleotides agree with TRBD2. V shed 7 bases, J shed 0 bases, and the junction held 5 bases outside the gene matches. Germline CDR1 and CDR2: KGHDR and SFDVKD. The length of the CDR3 is 15 residues. This chain's CDR3 is CATSRSGTSYNEQFF. The CDR3 bases are TGTGCCACCAGCCGAAGCGGGACCTCCTACAATGAGCAGTTCTTC.

With regard to this clone: The junction departs from the called germline gene at one end, perhaps through a read error. This chain links TRBV5-1 with TRBJ1-6; D is possibly TRBD1 (6 bases). The CDR3 contains 15 residues. Looked up from germline, CDR1 is SGHRS and CDR2 is YFSETQ. CDR3 DNA: TGCGCCAGCAGCTTGGACGGACAGTATACTTCACCCCTCCACTTT. This codes for CASSLDGQYTSPLHF.

About this clone itself: The sample has other DNA sequences that encode this CDR3 too. This chain links TRBV30 with TRBJ1-5; D call uncertain. Looked up from germline, CDR1 is GTSNPN and CDR2 is SVGIG (reference sequence). CDR3 length: 13 amino acids. Trimming pared 1 base from V and 3 bases from J, leaving 7 bases between. CDR3 nucleotide sequence: TGTGCCTGGAGTGCAGGACTCAATCAGCCCCAGCATTTT. Translated, it gives CAWSAGLNQPQHF.

The chain recombines TRBV25-1 with TRBJ2-1; TRBD1 is a possible D gene (5 bases). The germline gives CDR1 MGHDK, CDR2 SYGVNS. V was trimmed by 8 bases and J by 8 bases, leaving 10 bases between them. CDR3 length: 11 residues. The CDR3 DNA reads as TGTGCCAGCGTGTGGGGCGATGAGCAGTTCTTC. Its protein product is CASVWGDEQFF.

This clone was recorded only once. V is TRBV19 and J is TRBJ1-5; D not certain. The CDR3 covers 15 residues. V lost 4 bases to trimming and J lost 2 bases, with 12 bases between them. Looked up from germline, CDR1 is LNHDA and CDR2 is SQIVND (reference sequence). CDR3 nucleotides: TGTGCCAGTAGTAGCCCCGGAGGTGGCAATCAGCCCCAGCATTTT. Translating it yields CASSSPGGGNQPQHF.

V and J are TRBV9 and TRBJ2-3; D might be TRBD1 (6 bases). The CDR3 runs to 15 residues. V shed 1 base and J shed 2 bases, with 11 bases lying between them. Germline CDR1 reads SGDLS; CDR2 reads YYNGEE. CDR3 sequence: CASSVMDRTTDTQYF. In DNA form, the CDR3 reads TGTGCCAGCAGCGTAATGGACAGAACCACAGATACGCAGTATTTT.